These 32 T cell receptor beta chains were all obtained from the same sample, sequenced in a study of identical twins. In TCRdb, the 5' RACE reads were re-called with MiXCR into one record per CDR3 protein. Among a few hundred thousand distinct CDR3 sequences listed, about 8% were seen once. Another study also made use of these data, one on yellow fever vaccine responses in identical twins.

Sequencing used CD8+ T cells sorted from blood. These receptor sequences come from a woman between 18 and 29 years old in good health.

This clonotype came up many times. The chain joins TRBV7-9 to TRBJ2-5, with D perhaps assigned TRBD1 or TRBD2 (7 bases each). Germline V CDR1 and CDR2: SEHNR, FQNEAQ (reference sequence). The CDR3 covers 15 residues. V was pared by 5 bases and J by 5 bases, with 18 bases between. The CDR3 DNA reads as TGTGCCAGCAGCGGGCGACAGGGAGGGATCGAGACCCAGTACTTC. Protein sequence: CASSGRQGGIETQYF.

This clonotype was observed many times. The rearrangement uses TRBV9 and TRBJ2-7; perhaps TRBD2 as D (7 bases). Between the trimmed V and J ends, which lost 4 bases and 4 bases, there was a span of 15 bases. This CDR3 is 14 amino acids long. The germline V gene encodes CDR1 SGDLS and CDR2 YYNGEE. CDR3 region: CASSPEGGAYEQYF. Here the CDR3 DNA reads TGTGCCAGCAGCCCGGAGGGGGGGGCGTACGAGCAGTACTTC.

V and J are TRBV20-1 and TRBJ2-2; D is perhaps TRBD1 (5 bases). The CDR3 spans 12 residues. Germline V CDR1 and CDR2: DFQATT, SNEGSKA (reference sequence). V lost 6 bases and J lost 6, with 11 bases in between. The CDR3 spells CSAKGDPGELFF. As DNA, the CDR3 is TGCAGTGCAAAAGGGGATCCCGGGGAGCTGTTTTTT.

This clonotype was counted a few times. The gene calls are TRBV5-1 and TRBJ1-1; D is possibly TRBD1 (5 bases). Germline V lookup: CDR1 SGHRS, CDR2 YFSETQ. Trimming pared 0 bases from V and 1 base from J, leaving 10 bases between. The CDR3 has 15 residues. Here the CDR3 reads CASSLGGPQNTEAFF. The CDR3 DNA is TGCGCCAGCAGCTTGGGGGGCCCTCAGAACACTGAAGCTTTCTTT.

For this clonotype: Sequence at one end of the junction differs from germline and may be a read error. V usage is TRBV2 and J usage is TRBJ2-1, with unresolved D. The CDR3 is 13 residues long. Germline V gives CDR1 SNHLY, CDR2 FYNNEI. DNA of the CDR3: TGTGCCAGCAGTGATAATAATATCAATGAGCAGCTCTTC. Amino acid sequence: CASSDNNINEQLF.

This clonotype was detected only a few times. This chain links TRBV20-1 with TRBJ2-5, with TRBD2 matching over 7 bases. Germline CDR1 reads DFQATT; CDR2 reads SNEGSKA (reference sequence). The CDR3 has 14 residues. V gave up 3 bases and J gave up 0 bases; unmatched junction bases: 4. The CDR3 loop is CSASWLADQETQYF. CDR3 coding DNA: TGCAGTGCTAGTTGGCTAGCGGACCAAGAGACCCAGTACTTC.

This clonotype has ten or more counts. V usage is TRBV10-1 and J usage is TRBJ2-7, with 7 positions matching TRBD2. CDR3 size: 15 residues. Trimming took 0 bases from V and 4 from J; bases not matched to a gene: 6. Germline V gene sequence: CDR1 WNHNN, CDR2 SYGVQD (reference sequence). CDR3 nucleotides: TGCGCCAGCAGTGAGTCAGCGGGACCCGCGTACGAGCAGTACTTC. It encodes CASSESAGPAYEQYF.

The chain recombines TRBV7-6 with TRBJ2-7, with D unresolved. This CDR3 has 15 residues. Germline V gene data show CDR1 as SGHVS and CDR2 as FNYEAQ. The germline V and J ends were trimmed by 5 bases and 1 base, with 15 bases remaining between them. The CDR3 DNA reads TGTGCCAGCAGCCCACACCCCCCCGGGTCCTACGAGCAGTACTTC. Translated: CASSPHPPGSYEQYF. The complete variable domain, with remaining parts taken from reference TRBV7-6 and TRBJ2-7, reads GAGVSQSPRYKVTKRGQDVALRCDPISGHVSLYWYRQALGQGPEFLTYFNYEAQQDKSGLPNDRFSAERPEGSISTLTIQRTEQRDSAMYRCASSPHPPGSYEQYFGPGTRLTVT.

This clonotype was observed a handful of times. This chain joins TRBV4-3 and TRBJ2-1; D not certain. The V and J ends lost 0 bases and 10 bases respectively, with 13 bases between them. This CDR3 has 14 residues. Germline lookup yields CDR1 LGHNA and CDR2 YSLEER. For the CDR3, the DNA is TGCGCCAGCAGCCAAGACCGTACGGAGATGGAGCAGTTCTTC. Translated: CASSQDRTEMEQFF.

This clonotype was counted at least ten times. The chain joins TRBV29-1 to TRBJ2-2, with 10 bases aligning to TRBD2. The CDR3 contains 18 residues. From germline, CDR1 is SQVTM and CDR2 ANQGSEA. V dropped 2 bases and J dropped 4; count of bases not matched to a gene: 13. CDR3 protein: CSVESPQLAGTSTGELFF. In DNA, the CDR3 is TGCAGCGTTGAATCACCCCAACTAGCGGGGACGAGCACCGGGGAGCTGTTTTTT.

The chain combines TRBV4-3 with TRBJ1-3; D is unresolved. Germline CDR1 and CDR2: LGHNA and YSLEER. V lost 0 bases and J 0 bases, leaving 12 bases between the germline ends. There are 17 residues in the CDR3. In DNA form, the CDR3 reads TGCGCCAGCAGCCAAGACCACAGCCAGGTCTCTGGAAACACCATATATTTT. This codes for CASSQDHSQVSGNTIYF.

This clonotype was detected many times. The CDR3 DNA follows: TGTGCCAGCAGCTTGGTCAGCACGGGACTAGCGGGAGTAGGAGGGGAGCTGTTTTTT. Its translation: CASSLVSTGLAGVGGELFF. The J gene is TRBJ2-2, the V gene TRBV7-6; 14 bases agree with TRBD2. Germline CDR1 is SGHVS and CDR2 is FNYEAQ. The trim removed 3 bases at V and 8 bases at J, leaving 14 bases unmatched. The CDR3 is 19 residues long. The full variable domain, in which reference TRBV7-6 and TRBJ2-2 provide the parts outside the CDR3, is GAGVSQSPRYKVTKRGQDVALRCDPISGHVSLYWYRQALGQGPEFLTYFNYEAQQDKSGLPNDRFSAERPEGSISTLTIQRTEQRDSAMYRCASSLVSTGLAGVGGELFFGEGSRLTVL.

The chain has TRBV6-1 and TRBJ1-1; D unresolved. CDR1 and CDR2 from the germline V gene are MNHNS and SASEGT. CDR3 length: 16 amino acids. V lost 0 bases to trimming and J lost 0 bases, with 11 bases between them. In nucleotides, the CDR3 is TGTGCCAGCAGTGAAGCGCTTGTGTTTTTGAACACTGAAGCTTTCTTT. Translation gives CASSEALVFLNTEAFF.

The chain uses TRBV5-1 and TRBJ2-7; the D call may be TRBD1 or TRBD2 (7 bases each). Germline V CDR1 and CDR2: SGHRS, YFSETQ. V was cut by 0 bases and J by 6 bases, with 13 bases left in between. This CDR3 region has 14 residues. CDR3 bases: TGCGCCAGCAGCTTGGAGCAGGGGGAGGGCGAGCAGTACTTC. Translating gives CASSLEQGEGEQYF.

The rearrangement uses TRBV4-2 and TRBJ1-1, with D unclear. CDR1 is LGHNA and CDR2 is YNFKEQ in the germline V gene. The CDR3 has 16 residues. The germline V and J ends were trimmed by 0 bases and 2 bases, with 13 bases remaining between them. The chain's CDR3 is CASSQELVERNTEAFF. In DNA form, the CDR3 reads TGTGCCAGCAGCCAAGAATTGGTAGAGCGTAACACTGAAGCTTTCTTT.

This chain joins TRBV3-1 and TRBJ2-7; the match to TRBD1 covers 7 bases. Trimming cost V 2 bases and J 7 bases; bases outside gene matches: 8. The CDR3 spans 14 residues. CDR1 and CDR2 from the germline V gene are LGHDT and YNNKEL (reference sequence). The CDR3 protein is CASSQTDRPGEQYF. The CDR3 DNA sequence: TGTGCCAGCAGCCAAACGGACAGGCCGGGTGAGCAGTACTTC.

This clonotype has only a few counts. This chain joins TRBV20-1 and TRBJ2-2, with D perhaps TRBD2 (6 bases). CDR1 and CDR2 (germline): DFQATT, SNEGSKA (reference sequence). This CDR3 contains 15 residues. The V and J ends lost 5 bases and 1 base respectively, with 14 bases between them. The CDR3 sequence is CSAEELEGNTGELFF. CDR3 nucleotides: TGCAGTGCTGAGGAGCTGGAGGGGAACACCGGGGAGCTGTTTTTT.

The sample holds a few counts of this clonotype. The chain uses TRBV20-1 and TRBJ2-7; weak D call: TRBD2 (6 bases). Germline CDR1 is DFQATT and CDR2 is SNEGSKA (reference sequence). This CDR3 spans 15 amino acids. V dropped 0 bases and J dropped 2 bases, with 14 bases sitting between them. The CDR3: CSARDRLALTYEQYF. The CDR3 coding sequence is TGCAGTGCTAGAGATCGGCTAGCGTTGACCTACGAGCAGTACTTC.

The chain is built from TRBV6-2 or TRBV6-3 and TRBJ2-7; D is unclear. CDR1 and CDR2 from the germline V gene are MNHEY and SVGEGT. The CDR3 runs 11 residues. V lost 7 bases, J lost 4 bases, and 8 bases lay in between. The DNA of the CDR3 is TGTGCCAGCAAGGCGGCTTACGAGCAGTACTTC. It yields the protein CASKAAYEQYF.

Turning to this clonotype: One end of the junction is discordant with germline, which a read error may explain. The rearrangement uses TRBV20-1 and TRBJ2-2, with 8 bases fitting TRBD2. The CDR3 contains 17 residues. CDR1 DFQATT and CDR2 SNEGSKA come from the germline V gene (reference sequence). Here the CDR3 DNA reads TGCTGTGCTAGGGGGATCATTTTAGCGGGAATATCCGGGGAGCTGTTTTTT. It is translated as CCARGIILAGISGELFF.

This clonotype was seen many times. This chain uses TRBV3-1 with TRBJ2-2; 7 positions match TRBD2. CDR1 LGHDT and CDR2 YNNKEL come from the germline V gene (reference sequence). The CDR3 contains 16 residues. V shed 4 bases and J 3 bases; nucleotides not matched to a gene: 8. The CDR3 region has the DNA TGTGCCAGCAGCCCCGGACTAGAACAACACACCGGGGAGCTGTTTTTT. Translating it yields CASSPGLEQHTGELFF.

This clonotype was counted at least ten times. A junction end diverges from the germline sequence, so it may reflect a read error. This chain joins TRBV20-1 and TRBJ2-5, with 10 bases fitting TRBD1. This CDR3 has 14 residues. From germline, CDR1 is DFQATT and CDR2 SNEGSKA (reference sequence). CDR3 protein: CSARGTGDWETQYF. The CDR3 coding sequence is TGCAGTGCCAGAGGGACAGGGGATTGGGAGACCCAGTACTTC.

This clonotype was observed at least ten times. The chain carries TRBV27 and TRBJ2-7, with TRBD2 matching over 8 bases. Germline values: CDR1 MNHEY, CDR2 SMNVEV (reference sequence). J was trimmed by 2 bases and V by 2 bases; bases with no gene match: 2. The CDR3 spans 14 residues. The CDR3 loop is CASSLREGPYEQYF. CDR3 sequence (DNA): TGTGCCAGCAGTTTACGGGAGGGTCCCTACGAGCAGTACTTC.

This clonotype appeared many times. The rearrangement uses TRBV4-2 and TRBJ2-5; tentative D call: TRBD2 (5 bases). The CDR3 is 16 residues long. V gave up 0 bases and J gave up 5 bases, with 16 bases separating them. Germline V gene lookup returns CDR1 LGHNA and CDR2 YNFKEQ. The CDR3 region is CASSQEGAGTVETQYF. The CDR3 DNA reads as TGTGCCAGCAGCCAAGAAGGCGCGGGCACCGTGGAGACCCAGTACTTC.

This clonotype was seen ten or more times. The chain couples TRBV29-1 to TRBJ2-3; D possibly corresponds to TRBD2 (5 bases). Trimming shortened V by 5 bases and J by 1 base, and 13 bases separated the two germline ends. Germline V lookup: CDR1 SQVTM, CDR2 ANQGSEA. The CDR3 length is 14 residues. The CDR3 protein is CSVPSGRGTDTQYF. CDR3 nucleotide sequence: TGCAGCGTTCCCAGCGGTCGGGGCACAGATACGCAGTATTTT.

This clonotype was seen at least ten times. The chain uses TRBV12-3 or TRBV12-4 and TRBJ2-7; 7 nucleotides align to TRBD1. This CDR3 has 14 amino acids. V lost 5 bases, J lost 0 bases, and 4 bases stayed unmatched. The CDR3 is CASSPGTASYEQYF. In DNA, the CDR3 is TGTGCCAGCAGTCCCGGGACAGCCTCCTACGAGCAGTACTTC.

Many counts were recorded for this clonotype. The chain recombines TRBV3-1 with TRBJ2-5; 7 bases map to TRBD1. Trimming removed 4 bases from V and 3 bases from J; junction bases left unmatched: 17. The CDR3 is made up of 18 amino acids. CDR1 and CDR2 (germline): LGHDT, YNNKEL (reference sequence). The CDR3 DNA follows: TGTGCCAGCAGCCCCAATCCAGACAGGGTGGTTGACGAAGAGACCCAGTACTTC. Its protein is CASSPNPDRVVDEETQYF.

This clonotype was seen a handful of times. This chain connects TRBV27 to TRBJ2-1, with 11 bases that match TRBD2. The V gene end was trimmed by 5 bases and the J gene end by 8 bases; junction bases not matched to a gene: 11. CDR3 length: 16 residues. CDR1 and CDR2 (germline): MNHEY, SMNVEV (reference sequence). For the CDR3, the DNA is TGTGCCAGCAGTCCATTAGCGGGGGGGCCTGCTCATGAGCAGTTCTTC. Translating it yields CASSPLAGGPAHEQFF.

V and J are TRBV10-1 and TRBJ2-7; D unresolved. This CDR3 region has 11 residues. Germline V CDR1 and CDR2: WNHNN, SYGVQD (reference sequence). V lost 2 bases and J lost 7, with 6 bases in between. In nucleotides, the CDR3 is TGCGCCAGCAGTGAGGGCAGGGAGCAGTACTTC. Protein product: CASSEGREQYF.

This clonotype was detected only a few times. The chain has TRBV6-5 and TRBJ2-5; D ambiguous. The CDR3 sequence is 16 residues long. Trimming removed 2 bases at V and 5 bases at J, with 18 bases between. CDR1 and CDR2 from the germline V gene are MNHEY and SVGAGI. The CDR3 region is CASSYTVEWGSETQYF. CDR3 DNA: TGTGCCAGCAGTTACACCGTGGAGTGGGGTTCTGAGACCCAGTACTTC.

This clonotype was recorded at least ten times. The chain combines TRBV20-1 with TRBJ2-1; 10 bases agree with TRBD2. Trimming at V came to 0 bases and at J to 3 bases, leaving 8 bases not matched to a gene. Germline V lookup: CDR1 DFQATT, CDR2 SNEGSKA (reference sequence). The CDR3 has 17 residues. The CDR3 protein is CSARDMELAGIYNEQFF. CDR3 sequence (DNA): TGCAGTGCTAGAGATATGGAACTAGCGGGAATCTACAATGAGCAGTTCTTC.

This clonotype was observed at least ten times. The chain recombines TRBV12-3 or TRBV12-4 with TRBJ2-7; weak D call: TRBD2 (5 bases). CDR3 length: 15 amino acids. V was cut by 2 bases and J by 0 bases, with 11 bases left in between. CDR3 bases: TGTGCCAGCAGTTTATTTGGAGGAACCTCCTACGAGCAGTACTTC. It specifies CASSLFGGTSYEQYF.